This T cell receptor (beta chain) was observed in a study of cytomegalovirus exposure and HLA in healthy donors. The wider study: Roughly 86 million unique TCRs from HLA-typed donors made up an early data release. Study-level results: The only immune exposure information that was available was CMV serostatus. With later analysis, a missense DCLRE1C variant became linked to TCR beta V- and J-gene trimming. Presence/absence results assume similar sequencing depth per donor, which may not hold.

The PCR had 60 Vbeta and 13 Jbeta primers. Only in-frame clones appear in the TCRdb table, and some are missing; sequencing was by immunoSEQ multiplex PCR. The sample has 87,000 or so clones; roughly three quarters are singletons. This CDR3 comprises 13 residues. J gave up 5 bases and V 4 bases, and 3 bases lay outside the gene matches. CDR1 KGHSH and CDR2 LQKENI come from the germline V gene. Turning to this clone: What it recognizes is unknown.

The receptor was isolated from a woman aged 40 to 55 in good health and CMV-seronegative. The genes are TRBV18 and TRBJ2-3; 7 nucleotides match TRBD1. The material sequenced was PBMCs. The chain's CDR3 is CASSLTGVDTQYF. In nucleotides, the CDR3 is TGTGCCAGCTCACTAACAGGGGTAGATACGCAGTATTTT.